These T cell receptor beta chains were read from a single sample in a study of blood T cell repertoires in COVID-19. The repertoire was sequenced with immunoSEQ multiplex PCR; TCRdb's copy has only in-frame clones and lacks some. Of some 77,000 clones listed, roughly 80% were seen once; the top ten hold approximately 22%. The sequencing input was peripheral blood. The source of these receptors is a woman in her 70s with acute or convalescent COVID-19. CDR3s include the opening cysteine and the closing phenylalanine or tryptophan. Each record gives: J gene, clone size, V gene, CDR3 length, D gene, CDR3 protein, CDR3 DNA. A D gene is named only where the DNA matches it firmly. Size tells how often a clone was seen (once, few, many) or the class of an expanded clone, and some rows leave it out.

TRBJ2-7	-	TRBV5-1	14	-	CASSLTGSSYEQYF	TGCGCCAGCAGCTTGACAGGGTCGTCCTACGAGCAGTACTTC
TRBJ2-1	-	TRBV4-2	18	TRBD2	CASSQESGAGAPYNEQFF	TGTGCCAGCAGCCAAGAAAGCGGGGCGGGAGCTCCCTACAATGAGCAGTTCTTC
TRBJ2-3	-	TRBV5-1	18	TRBD2	CASSLGALSGRSTDTQYF	TGCGCCAGCAGCTTGGGGGCCCTCAGCGGGAGAAGCACAGATACGCAGTATTTT
TRBJ2-7	once	TRBV28	15	TRBD1	CASSSTGGSPYEQYF	TGTGCCAGCAGTTCAACAGGGGGCTCCCCCTACGAGCAGTACTTC
TRBJ2-7	-	TRBV3-1/TRBV3-2	14	-	CASRATSQGGEQYF	TGTGCCAGCAGGGCAACTTCACAGGGCGGCGAGCAGTACTTC
TRBJ1-5	-	TRBV5-1	15	-	CASSLGTYSNQPQHF	TGCGCCAGCAGCTTGGGCACTTATAGCAATCAGCCCCAGCATTTT
TRBJ1-1	-	TRBV28	11	-	CASSLGLVAFF	TGTGCCAGCAGTCTCGGACTAGTCGCTTTCTTT
TRBJ2-2	once	TRBV3-1/TRBV3-2	15	-	CASSHLTSNTGELFF	TGTGCCAGCAGCCACCTAACTAGTAACACCGGGGAGCTGTTTTTT
TRBJ1-1	-	TRBV27	15	-	CASSPRQLLNTEAFF	TGTGCCAGCAGCCCTAGACAGCTACTGAACACTGAAGCTTTCTTT
TRBJ2-2	medium-sized	TRBV4-1	15	-	CASSRGWDYDGELFF	TGCGCCAGCAGCAGGGGGTGGGATTATGACGGGGAGCTGTTTTTT
TRBJ1-1	-	TRBV5-5	16	-	CASSFSGSRLNTEAFF	TGTGCCAGCAGCTTCTCGGGGTCCCGCCTGAACACTGAAGCTTTCTTT
TRBJ2-3	-	TRBV29-1	19	TRBD2	CSVERSGGLAGLGSDTQYF	TGCAGCGTTGAACGGAGTGGTGGACTAGCGGGATTGGGATCTGATACGCAGTATTTT
TRBJ2-1	-	TRBV21-1	16	-	CATPRDFLWSYNEQFF	TGTGCCACCCCTCGAGATTTTTTATGGTCCTACAATGAGCAGTTCTTC
TRBJ1-4	-	TRBV25-1	12	TRBD1	CASGQGFEKLFF	TGTGCCTCGGGACAGGGGTTCGAAAAACTGTTTTTT
TRBJ1-2	many	TRBV29-1	15	-	CSVDGTSTGNYGYTF	TGCAGCGTTGACGGGACTTCAACGGGGAACTATGGCTACACCTTC
TRBJ2-7	-	TRBV6-5	12	TRBD1	CASYPGQGRQYF	TGTGCCAGCTACCCGGGACAGGGGAGGCAGTACTTC
TRBJ2-5	-	TRBV3-1/TRBV3-2	18	TRBD2	CASSLTSGNPTREETQYF	TGTGCCAGCAGTCTGACTAGCGGAAATCCTACCAGAGAAGAGACCCAGTACTTC
TRBJ1-1	-	TRBV9	15	-	CASSVVQKGVAEAFF	TGTGCCAGCAGCGTAGTGCAAAAGGGGGTGGCTGAAGCTTTCTTT
TRBJ2-5	-	TRBV19	13	-	CASSIADQETQYF	TGTGCCAGTAGTATAGCCGACCAAGAGACCCAGTACTTC
TRBJ1-4	-	TRBV10-3	13	-	CAIGSGHREKLFF	TGTGCCATCGGTTCGGGACACAGAGAAAAACTGTTTTTT
TRBJ1-4	-	TRBV7-9	15	TRBD1	CASSLSRDRGEKLFF	TGTGCCAGCAGCTTAAGTCGGGACAGGGGTGAAAAACTGTTTTTT
TRBJ2-7	-	TRBV7-3	13	TRBD2	CASSESGGYEQYF	TGTGCCAGCAGCGAAAGCGGGGGCTACGAGCAGTACTTC
TRBJ2-6	few	TRBV6-4	19	TRBD2	CASSDQGIAGGSGANVLTF	TGTGCCAGCAGTGACCAGGGGATAGCGGGAGGTTCTGGGGCCAACGTCCTGACTTTC
TRBJ2-4	-	TRBV9	17	-	CASSRDDRKGDKNIQYF	TGTGCCAGCAGCCGTGACGACAGGAAGGGGGACAAAAACATTCAGTACTTC
TRBJ1-4	-	TRBV9	15	-	CASSPTTVSDEKLFF	TGTGCCAGCAGCCCAACGACAGTAAGCGATGAAAAACTGTTTTTT
TRBJ1-1	-	TRBV12-3/TRBV12-4	13	-	CASSLLVTGEAFF	TGTGCCAGCAGTTTATTAGTGACAGGTGAAGCTTTCTTT
TRBJ1-2	-	TRBV18	15	-	CASSPSPRTADGYTF	TGTGCCAGCTCACCATCCCCCCGGACAGCGGATGGCTACACCTTC
TRBJ2-7	few	TRBV18	15	TRBD1	CASSLAQGAGYEQYF	TGTGCCAGCTCACTGGCCCAGGGGGCAGGCTACGAGCAGTACTTC